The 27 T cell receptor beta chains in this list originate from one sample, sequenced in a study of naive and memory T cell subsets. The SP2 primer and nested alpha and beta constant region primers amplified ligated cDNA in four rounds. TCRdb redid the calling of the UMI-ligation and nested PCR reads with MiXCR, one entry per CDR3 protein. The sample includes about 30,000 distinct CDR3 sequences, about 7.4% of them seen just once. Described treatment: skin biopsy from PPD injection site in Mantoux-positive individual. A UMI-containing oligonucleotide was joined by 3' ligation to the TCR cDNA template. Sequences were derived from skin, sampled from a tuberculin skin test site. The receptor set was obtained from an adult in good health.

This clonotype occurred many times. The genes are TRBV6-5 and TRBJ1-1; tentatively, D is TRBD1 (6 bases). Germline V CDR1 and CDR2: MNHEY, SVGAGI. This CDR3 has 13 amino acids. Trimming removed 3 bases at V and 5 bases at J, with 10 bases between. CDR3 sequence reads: CASSYPGATEAFF. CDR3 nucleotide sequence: TGTGCCAGCAGTTATCCGGGGGCGACTGAAGCTTTCTTT.

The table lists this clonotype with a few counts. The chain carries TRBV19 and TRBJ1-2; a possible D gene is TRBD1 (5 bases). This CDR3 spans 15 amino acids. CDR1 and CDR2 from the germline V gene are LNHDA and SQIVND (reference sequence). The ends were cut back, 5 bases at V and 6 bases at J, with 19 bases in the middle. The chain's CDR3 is CASSALRKDSHGYTF. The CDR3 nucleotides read TGTGCCAGTAGTGCTCTCCGGAAAGACAGTCATGGCTACACCTTC.

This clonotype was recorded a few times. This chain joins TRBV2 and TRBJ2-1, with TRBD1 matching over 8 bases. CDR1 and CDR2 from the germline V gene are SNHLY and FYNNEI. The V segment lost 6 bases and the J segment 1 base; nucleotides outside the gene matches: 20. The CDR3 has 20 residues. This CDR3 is CASSFPDRGHTKESYNEQFF. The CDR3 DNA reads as TGTGCCAGCAGCTTCCCAGACAGGGGTCATACTAAAGAGTCCTACAATGAGCAGTTCTTC.

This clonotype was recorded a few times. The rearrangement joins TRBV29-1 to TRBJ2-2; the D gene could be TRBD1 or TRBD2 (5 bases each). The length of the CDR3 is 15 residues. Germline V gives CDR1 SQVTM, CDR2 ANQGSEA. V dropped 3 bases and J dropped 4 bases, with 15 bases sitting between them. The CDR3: CSVDRQRGATGELFF. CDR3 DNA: TGCAGCGTTGATCGGCAGCGAGGGGCCACCGGGGAGCTGTTTTTT.

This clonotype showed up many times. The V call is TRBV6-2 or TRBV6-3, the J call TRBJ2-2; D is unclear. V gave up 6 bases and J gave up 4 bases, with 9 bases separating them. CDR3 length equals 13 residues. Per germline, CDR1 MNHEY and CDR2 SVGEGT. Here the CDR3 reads CASSRTVTGELFF. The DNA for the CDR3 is TGTGCCAGCAGCCGGACGGTCACCGGGGAGCTGTTTTTT.

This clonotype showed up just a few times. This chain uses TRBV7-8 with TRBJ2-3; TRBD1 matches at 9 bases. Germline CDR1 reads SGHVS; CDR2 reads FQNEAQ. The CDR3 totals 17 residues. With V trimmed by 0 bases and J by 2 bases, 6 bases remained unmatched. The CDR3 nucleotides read TGTGCCAGCAGCTTAGCCCATAGGACAGGGGCCACAGATACGCAGTATTTT. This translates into CASSLAHRTGATDTQYF.

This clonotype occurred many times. The CDR3 region is CASSDTHYSNQPQHF. The CDR3, as DNA: TGTGCCAGCAGTGACACGCATTATAGCAATCAGCCCCAGCATTTT. The chain recombines TRBV6-1 with TRBJ1-5; D is ambiguous. CDR1 and CDR2 (germline): MNHNS, SASEGT. The CDR3 sequence is 15 residues long. Trimming took 3 bases from V and 0 from J, leaving 9 bases between them.

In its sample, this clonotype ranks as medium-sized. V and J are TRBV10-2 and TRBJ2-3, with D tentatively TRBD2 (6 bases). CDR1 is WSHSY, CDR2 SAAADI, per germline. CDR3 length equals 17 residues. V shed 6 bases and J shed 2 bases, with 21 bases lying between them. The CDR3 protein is CASSPKGTGDLTDTQYF. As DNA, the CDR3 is TGCGCCAGCAGCCCCAAAGGGACGGGGGACCTCACAGATACGCAGTATTTT.

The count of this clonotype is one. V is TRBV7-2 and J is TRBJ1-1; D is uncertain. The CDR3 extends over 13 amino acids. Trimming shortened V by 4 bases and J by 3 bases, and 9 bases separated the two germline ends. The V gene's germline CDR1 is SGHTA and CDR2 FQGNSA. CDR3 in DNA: TGTGCCAGCAGCTCTCGAAGGGACACTGAAGCTTTCTTT. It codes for CASSSRRDTEAFF.

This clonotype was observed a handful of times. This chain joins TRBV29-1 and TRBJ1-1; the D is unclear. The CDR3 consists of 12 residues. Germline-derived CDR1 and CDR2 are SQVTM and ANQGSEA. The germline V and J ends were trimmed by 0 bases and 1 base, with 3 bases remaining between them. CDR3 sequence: CSVEDGNTEAFF. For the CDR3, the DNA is TGCAGCGTTGAAGATGGGAACACTGAAGCTTTCTTT. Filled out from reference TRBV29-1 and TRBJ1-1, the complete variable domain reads SAVISQKPSRDICQRGTSLTIQCQVDSQVTMMFWYRQQPGQSLTLIATANQGSEATYESGFVIDKFPISRPNLTFSTLTVSNMSPEDSSIYLCSVEDGNTEAFFGQGTRLTVV.

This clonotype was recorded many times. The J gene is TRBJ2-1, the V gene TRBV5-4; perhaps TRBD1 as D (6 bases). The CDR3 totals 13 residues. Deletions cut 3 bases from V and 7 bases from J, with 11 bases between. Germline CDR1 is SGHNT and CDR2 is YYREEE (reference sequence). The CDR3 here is CASSSGTTNEQFF. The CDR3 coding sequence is TGTGCCAGCAGCTCCGGGACAACGAATGAGCAGTTCTTC.

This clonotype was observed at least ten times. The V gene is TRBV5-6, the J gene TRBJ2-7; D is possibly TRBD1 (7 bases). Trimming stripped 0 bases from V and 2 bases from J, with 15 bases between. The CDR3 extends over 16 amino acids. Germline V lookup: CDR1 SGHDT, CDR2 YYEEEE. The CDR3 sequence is CASSLVRQGGTYEQYF. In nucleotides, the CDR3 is TGTGCCAGCAGCTTGGTTCGACAGGGAGGAACCTACGAGCAGTACTTC.

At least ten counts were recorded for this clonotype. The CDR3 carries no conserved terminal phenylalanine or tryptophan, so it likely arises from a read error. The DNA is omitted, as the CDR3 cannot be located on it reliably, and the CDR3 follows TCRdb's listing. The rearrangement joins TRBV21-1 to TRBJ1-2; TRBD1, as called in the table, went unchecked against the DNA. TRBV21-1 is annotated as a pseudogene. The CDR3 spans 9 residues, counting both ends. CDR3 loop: CASRGDRAS.

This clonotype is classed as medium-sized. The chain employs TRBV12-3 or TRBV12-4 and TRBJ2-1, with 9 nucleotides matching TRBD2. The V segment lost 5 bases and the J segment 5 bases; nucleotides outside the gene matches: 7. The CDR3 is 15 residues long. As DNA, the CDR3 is TGTGCCAGCAGTCCACCTAGCGGGGCGAACAATGAGCAGTTCTTC. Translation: CASSPPSGANNEQFF.

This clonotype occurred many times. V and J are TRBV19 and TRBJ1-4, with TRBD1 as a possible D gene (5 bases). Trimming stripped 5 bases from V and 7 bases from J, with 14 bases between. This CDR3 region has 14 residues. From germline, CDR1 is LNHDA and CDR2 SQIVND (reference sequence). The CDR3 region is CASSLGLLGEKLFF. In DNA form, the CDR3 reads TGTGCCAGTAGTTTGGGACTTCTCGGTGAAAAACTGTTTTTT. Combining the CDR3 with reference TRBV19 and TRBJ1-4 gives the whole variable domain DGGITQSPKYLFRKEGQNVTLSCEQNLNHDAMYWYRQDPGQGLRLIYYSQIVNDFQKGDIAEGYSVSREKKESFPLTVTSAQKNPTAFYLCASSLGLLGEKLFFGSGTQLSVL.

The CDR3 DNA reads as TGTGCCAGTAGCTGGTCCGGGACAGGGTCCTACGAGCAGTACTTC. This codes for CASSWSGTGSYEQYF. The rearrangement links TRBV19 to TRBJ2-7, with 9 bases identical to TRBD1. The germline CDR1 and CDR2 sequences are LNHDA and SQIVND (reference sequence). This CDR3 is 15 amino acids long. With V trimmed by 6 bases and J by 1 base, 7 bases remained unmatched.

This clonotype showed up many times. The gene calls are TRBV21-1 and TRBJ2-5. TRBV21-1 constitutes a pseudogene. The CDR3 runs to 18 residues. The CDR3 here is CASSKAPFSRLYQETQYF. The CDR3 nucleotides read TGTGCCAGCAGCAAAGCCCCTTTTAGCAGATTGTACCAAGAGACCCAGTACTTC.

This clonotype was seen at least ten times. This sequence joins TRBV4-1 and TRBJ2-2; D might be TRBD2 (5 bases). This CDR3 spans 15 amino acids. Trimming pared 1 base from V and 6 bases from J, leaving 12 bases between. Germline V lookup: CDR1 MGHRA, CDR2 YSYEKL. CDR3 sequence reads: CASSQVSPGSGELFF. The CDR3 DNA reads TGCGCCAGCAGCCAAGTTAGCCCGGGGTCCGGGGAGCTGTTTTTT.

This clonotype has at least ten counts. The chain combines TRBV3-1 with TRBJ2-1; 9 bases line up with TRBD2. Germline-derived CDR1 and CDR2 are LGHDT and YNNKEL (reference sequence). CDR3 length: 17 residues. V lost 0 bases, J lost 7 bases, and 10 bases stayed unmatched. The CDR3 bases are TGTGCCAGCAGCCAAGATGGCGGGGGGGCTTTTGTGAATGAGCAGTTCTTC. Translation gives CASSQDGGGAFVNEQFF.

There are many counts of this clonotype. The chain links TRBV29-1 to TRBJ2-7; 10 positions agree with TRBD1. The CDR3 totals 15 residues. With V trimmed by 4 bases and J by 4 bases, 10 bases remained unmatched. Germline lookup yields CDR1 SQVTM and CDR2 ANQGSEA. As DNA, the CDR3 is TGCAGCGTTGGGGGGACAGGGGCTCCCTCGTACGAGCAGTACTTC. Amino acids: CSVGGTGAPSYEQYF.

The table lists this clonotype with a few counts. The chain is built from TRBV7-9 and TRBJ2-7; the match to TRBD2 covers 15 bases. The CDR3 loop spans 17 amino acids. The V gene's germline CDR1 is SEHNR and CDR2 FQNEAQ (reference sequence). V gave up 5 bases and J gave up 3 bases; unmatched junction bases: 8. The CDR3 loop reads CASSLGLAGGRVYEQYF. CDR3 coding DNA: TGTGCCAGCAGCCTGGGACTAGCGGGGGGTCGGGTCTACGAGCAGTACTTC.

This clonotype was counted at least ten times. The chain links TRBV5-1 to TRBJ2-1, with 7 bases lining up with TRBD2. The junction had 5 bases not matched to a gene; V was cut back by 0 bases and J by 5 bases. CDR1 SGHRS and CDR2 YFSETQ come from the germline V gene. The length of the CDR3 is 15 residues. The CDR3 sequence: CASSLGQGGNNEQFF. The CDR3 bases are TGCGCCAGCAGCTTGGGGCAGGGAGGGAACAATGAGCAGTTCTTC.

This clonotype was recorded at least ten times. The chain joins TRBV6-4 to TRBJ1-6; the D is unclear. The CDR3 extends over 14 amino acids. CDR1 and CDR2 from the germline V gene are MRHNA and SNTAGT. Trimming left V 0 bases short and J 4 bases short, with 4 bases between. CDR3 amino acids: CASSDSKYNSPLHF. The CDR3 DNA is TGTGCCAGCAGTGACTCGAAATATAATTCACCCCTCCACTTT.

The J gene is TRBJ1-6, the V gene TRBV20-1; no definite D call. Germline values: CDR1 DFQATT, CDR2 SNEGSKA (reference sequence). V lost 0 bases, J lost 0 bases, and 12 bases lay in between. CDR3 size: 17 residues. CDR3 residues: CSARDPLRTSYNSPLHF. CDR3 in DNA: TGCAGTGCTAGAGATCCGTTGAGGACCTCCTATAATTCACCCCTCCACTTT.

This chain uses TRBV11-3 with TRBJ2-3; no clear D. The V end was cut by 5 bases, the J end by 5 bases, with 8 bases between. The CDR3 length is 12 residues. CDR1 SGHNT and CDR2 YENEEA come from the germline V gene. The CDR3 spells CASSLTGDTQYF. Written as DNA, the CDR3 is TGTGCCAGCAGCCTTACCGGAGATACGCAGTATTTT.

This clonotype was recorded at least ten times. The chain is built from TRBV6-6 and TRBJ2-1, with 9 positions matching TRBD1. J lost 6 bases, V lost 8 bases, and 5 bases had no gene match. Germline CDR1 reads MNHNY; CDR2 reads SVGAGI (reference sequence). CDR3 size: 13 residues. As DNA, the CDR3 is TGTGCCAGCGAGGACAGGGGATCCAATGAGCAGTTCTTC. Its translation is CASEDRGSNEQFF.

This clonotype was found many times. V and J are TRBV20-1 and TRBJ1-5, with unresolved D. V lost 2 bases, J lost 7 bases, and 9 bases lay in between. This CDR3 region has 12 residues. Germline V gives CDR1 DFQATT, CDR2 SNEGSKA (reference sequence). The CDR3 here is CSARMNQQPQHF. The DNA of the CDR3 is TGCAGTGCTAGAATGAACCAACAGCCCCAGCATTTT.